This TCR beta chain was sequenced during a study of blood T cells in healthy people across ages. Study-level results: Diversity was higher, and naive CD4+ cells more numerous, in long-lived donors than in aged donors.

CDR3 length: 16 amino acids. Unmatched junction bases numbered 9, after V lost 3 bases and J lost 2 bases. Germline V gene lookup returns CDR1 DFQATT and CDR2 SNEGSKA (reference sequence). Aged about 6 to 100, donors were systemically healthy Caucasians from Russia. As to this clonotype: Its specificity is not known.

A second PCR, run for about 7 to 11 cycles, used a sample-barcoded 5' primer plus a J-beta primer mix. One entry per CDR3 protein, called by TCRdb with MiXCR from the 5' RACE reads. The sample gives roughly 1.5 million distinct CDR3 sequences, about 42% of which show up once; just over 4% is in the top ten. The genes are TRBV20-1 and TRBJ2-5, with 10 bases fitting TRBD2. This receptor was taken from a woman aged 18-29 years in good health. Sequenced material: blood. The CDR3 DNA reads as TGCAGTGCTAGCATGTTAGCGGGAGGCCTGCAAGAGACCCAGTACTTC. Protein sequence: CSASMLAGGLQETQYF.